The T cell receptor beta chain described here comes from a study of blood T cell repertoires in COVID-19. For the study at large: Nucleic acid was either cDNA or gDNA, and it came from T cells, B-cell-depleted T cells, or PBMCs.

Original processing methods: Reference gene primer amplification gave estimated nucleated cell counts. Libraries were prepared by immunoSEQ multiplex PCR; TCRdb keeps only in-frame clonotypes and omits some of them. The DNA was the basis for D and trimming; V, J and clone size are from that table. The data show some 180,000 clones, around 83% seen once. V lost 4 bases and J 2 bases, leaving 11 bases between the germline ends. The CDR3 covers 15 residues. CDR1 is SGHNT, CDR2 YENEEA, per germline. The sequence was obtained from a woman aged 70 to 79 who had recovered from COVID-19. Sequencing was performed on peripheral blood. The genes are TRBV11-3 and TRBJ2-2; D not resolved. Written as DNA, the CDR3 is TGTGCCAGCAGCTCGTCCGGGTCAAACACCGGGGAGCTGTTTTTT. Its protein is CASSSSGSNTGELFF.